This is a list of T cell receptor beta chains from one sample in a study of cytomegalovirus exposure and HLA in healthy donors. Sequencing was performed with immunoSEQ multiplex PCR; in TCRdb, only in-frame clones are kept and a portion is missing. The sample holds roughly 120,000 clones, 80% seen once. Sequencing used PBMCs. These receptor sequences come from a man under 40 in good health and CMV-seronegative. Each CDR3 is given with its conserved first and last residue. The D gene is left open where the match is weak. Some rows have no size entry. The others give once, few or many, or a class for an expanded clone.

TRBJ2-1 | TRBV9 | TRBD2 | NA | TGTGCCAGCAGCCCACACCCGGGGAGGGACCAATTCGATGAGAATGAGCAGTTCTTC | CASSPHPGRDQFDENEQFF
TRBJ1-2 | TRBV28 | TRBD1 | NA | TGTGCCAGCAATTCAAGGACAGGGGGCCCTAACTATGGCTACACCTTC | CASNSRTGGPNYGYTF
TRBJ1-1 | TRBV28 | NA | NA | TGTGCCAGCATTATGGCGAACACTGAAGCTTTCTTT | CASIMANTEAFF
TRBJ2-5 | TRBV9 | TRBD2 | once | TGTGCCAGCAGCGAGAGGGGGATTCGACTAGCGGGAGACAAAGAGACCCAGTACTTC | CASSERGIRLAGDKETQYF
TRBJ1-4 | TRBV5-6 | TRBD1 | NA | TGTGCCAGCAACTCAGTCGGGACAGGGGCAAATAATGAAAAACTGTTTTTT | CASNSVGTGANNEKLFF
TRBJ1-5 | TRBV7-8 | TRBD1 | NA | TGTGCCAGCAGCCTATCCGACAGGGGACGCAATCAGCCCCAGCATTTT | CASSLSDRGRNQPQHF
TRBJ2-7 | TRBV2 | NA | NA | TGTGCCAGCAGTTTCGGACAAGACGAGCAGTACTTC | CASSFGQDEQYF
TRBJ2-7 | TRBV7-9 | NA | NA | TGTGCCAGCAGCTTGATGGGCGGGTCAGGAGATAATTTC | CASSLMGGSGDNF
TRBJ1-1 | TRBV11-3 | NA | NA | TGTGCCAGCAGCTTAACCGCGGCTTATGGCACTGAAGCTTTCTTT | CASSLTAAYGTEAFF
TRBJ2-3 | TRBV9 | TRBD2 | NA | TGTGCCAGCAGCTTTACTAGCGGGAGGGCAGATACGCAGTATTTT | CASSFTSGRADTQYF
TRBJ2-3 | TRBV28 | TRBD2 | NA | TGTGCCAGCAGTAAAAATCTCGGACTAGCGGGAACAGATACGCAGTATTTT | CASSKNLGLAGTDTQYF
TRBJ2-2 | TRBV28 | NA | NA | TGTGCCAGCCGCGCTCCGAACACCGGGGAGCTGTTTTTT | CASRAPNTGELFF
TRBJ2-2 | TRBV9 | TRBD2 | NA | TGTGCCAGCAGCGTACTGGGACTAGCGGGAGGAAAGACCGGGGAGCTGTTTTTT | CASSVLGLAGGKTGELFF
TRBJ2-1 | TRBV2 | TRBD2 | NA | TGTGCCAGCAGCCTGAACGGGAGGGGGGATGAGCAGTTCTTC | CASSLNGRGDEQFF
TRBJ2-5 | TRBV2 | NA | NA | TGTGCCAGCAGTCAACGGGGAAATCTAGAGAAAGAGACCCAGTACTTC | CASSQRGNLEKETQYF
TRBJ2-1 | TRBV7-6 | NA | NA | TGTGCCAGCAGCTCGTATGTCAGCTCCTACAATGAGCAGTTCTTC | CASSSYVSSYNEQFF
TRBJ2-7 | TRBV14 | NA | NA | TGTGCCAGCAGCCAAGAAGTAAGTCCCGGGTACTCCTACGAGCAGTACTTC | CASSQEVSPGYSYEQYF
TRBJ2-1 | TRBV30 | TRBD2 | NA | TGTGCCTGGAGGACTAGCGGGAGCTGGCTGCAGAGTGAGCAGTTCTTC | CAWRTSGSWLQSEQFF
TRBJ2-5 | TRBV9 | TRBD2 | NA | TGTGCCAGCAGCGTAAGTGGGACTAGCGGCCAAGAGACCCAGTACTTC | CASSVSGTSGQETQYF
TRBJ2-7 | TRBV7-8 | TRBD1 | NA | TGTGCCAGCAGCTTGACAGGGCCCGAGCAGTACTTC | CASSLTGPEQYF
TRBJ2-1 | TRBV19 | NA | NA | TGTGCCAGTAGTTTGACAGGCCCTTACAATGAGCAGTTCTTC | CASSLTGPYNEQFF
TRBJ2-7 | TRBV28 | NA | NA | TGTGCCAGCAGTTTGGTGTGGGCAGAGCAGTACTTC | CASSLVWAEQYF
TRBJ2-7 | TRBV27 | TRBD2 | NA | TGTGCCAGCTCGTCGGGAGGGCCTGAGTACGAGCAGTACTTC | CASSSGGPEYEQYF
TRBJ2-7 | TRBV27 | NA | NA | TGTGCCAGCAAAATGCGGGACCCCGGAGGAGAGCAGTACTTC | CASKMRDPGGEQYF
TRBJ2-1 | TRBV11-3 | NA | NA | TGTGCCAGCAGCTTAAGGACTGGATCCTACAATGAGCAGTTCTTC | CASSLRTGSYNEQFF